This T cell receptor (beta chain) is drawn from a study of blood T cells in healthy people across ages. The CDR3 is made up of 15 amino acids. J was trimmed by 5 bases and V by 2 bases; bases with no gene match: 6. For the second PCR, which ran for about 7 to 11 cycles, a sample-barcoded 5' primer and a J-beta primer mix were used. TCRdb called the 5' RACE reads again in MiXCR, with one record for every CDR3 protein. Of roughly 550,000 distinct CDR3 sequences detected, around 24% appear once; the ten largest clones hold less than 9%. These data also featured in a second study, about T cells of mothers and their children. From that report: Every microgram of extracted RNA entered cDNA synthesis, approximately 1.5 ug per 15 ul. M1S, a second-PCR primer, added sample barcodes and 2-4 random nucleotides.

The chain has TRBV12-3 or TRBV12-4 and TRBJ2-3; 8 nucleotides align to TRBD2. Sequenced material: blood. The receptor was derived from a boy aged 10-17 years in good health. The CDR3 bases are TGTGCCAGCAGTTTAAGTAGCGGGGTAGGAGATACGCAGTATTTT. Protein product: CASSLSSGVGDTQYF.